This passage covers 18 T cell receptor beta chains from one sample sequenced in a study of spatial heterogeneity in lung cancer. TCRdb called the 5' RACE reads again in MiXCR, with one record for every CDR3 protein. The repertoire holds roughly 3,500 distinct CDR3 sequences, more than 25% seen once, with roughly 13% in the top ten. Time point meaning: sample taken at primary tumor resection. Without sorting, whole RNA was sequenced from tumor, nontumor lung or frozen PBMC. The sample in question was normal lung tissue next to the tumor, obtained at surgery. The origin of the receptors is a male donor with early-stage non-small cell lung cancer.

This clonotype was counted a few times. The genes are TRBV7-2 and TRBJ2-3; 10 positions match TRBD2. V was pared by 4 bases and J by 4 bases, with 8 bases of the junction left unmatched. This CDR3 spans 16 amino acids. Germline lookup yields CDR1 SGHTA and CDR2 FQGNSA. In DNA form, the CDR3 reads TGTGCCAGCAGCTGGGCTAGCGGGAGTACACCAGATACGCAGTATTTT. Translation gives CASSWASGSTPDTQYF.

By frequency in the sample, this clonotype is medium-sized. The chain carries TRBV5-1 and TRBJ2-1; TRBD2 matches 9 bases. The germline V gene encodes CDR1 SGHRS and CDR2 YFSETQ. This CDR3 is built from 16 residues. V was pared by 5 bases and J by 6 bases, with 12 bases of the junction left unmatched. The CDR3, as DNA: TGCGCCAGCAGTGAGGCGGAATCGCGGGAGGGCAATGAGCAGTTCTTC. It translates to CASSEAESREGNEQFF.

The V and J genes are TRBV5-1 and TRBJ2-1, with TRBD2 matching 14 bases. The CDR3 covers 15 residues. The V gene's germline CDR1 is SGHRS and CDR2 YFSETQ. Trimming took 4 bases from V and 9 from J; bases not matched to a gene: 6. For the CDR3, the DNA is TGCGCCAGCAGCCCGGGACTAGCGGGAGCTGCTGAGCAGTTCTTC. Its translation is CASSPGLAGAAEQFF.

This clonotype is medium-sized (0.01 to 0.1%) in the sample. CDR3 amino acids: CASSEIAGPYNEQFF. Here the CDR3 DNA reads TGTGCCAGCAGCGAGATAGCGGGGCCCTACAATGAGCAGTTCTTC. The chain joins TRBV11-2 to TRBJ2-1; 8 positions agree with TRBD2. This CDR3 contains 15 residues. From germline, CDR1 is SGHAT and CDR2 FQNNGV. Losses at the gene ends were 5 bases for V and 2 bases for J; bases not matched to a gene: 5.

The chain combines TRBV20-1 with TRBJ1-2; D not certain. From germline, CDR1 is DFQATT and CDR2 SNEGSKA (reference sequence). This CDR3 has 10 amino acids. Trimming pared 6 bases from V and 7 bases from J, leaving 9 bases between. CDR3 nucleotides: TGCAGTGCGGGGAAGGGTGGCTACACCTTC. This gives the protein CSAGKGGYTF.

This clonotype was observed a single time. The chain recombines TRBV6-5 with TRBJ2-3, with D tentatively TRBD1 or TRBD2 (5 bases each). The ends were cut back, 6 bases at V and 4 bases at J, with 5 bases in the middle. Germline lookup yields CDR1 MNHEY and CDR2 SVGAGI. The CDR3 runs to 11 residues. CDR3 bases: TGTGCCAGCAGGGGGGCAGATACGCAGTATTTT. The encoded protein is CASRGADTQYF.

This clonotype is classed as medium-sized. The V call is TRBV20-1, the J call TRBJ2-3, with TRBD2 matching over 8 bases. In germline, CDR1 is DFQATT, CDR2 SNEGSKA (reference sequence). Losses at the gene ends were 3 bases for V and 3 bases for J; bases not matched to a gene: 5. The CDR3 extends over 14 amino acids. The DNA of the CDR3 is TGCAGTGCTAGTAGCGGGATCATTACAGATACGCAGTATTTT. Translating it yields CSASSGIITDTQYF.

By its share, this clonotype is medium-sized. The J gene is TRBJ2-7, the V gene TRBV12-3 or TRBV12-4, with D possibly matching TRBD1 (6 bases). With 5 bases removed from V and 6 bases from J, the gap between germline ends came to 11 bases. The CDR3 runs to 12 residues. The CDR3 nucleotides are TGTGCCAGCAGTCAGGTCAGGGGCGAGCAGTACTTC. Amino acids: CASSQVRGEQYF.

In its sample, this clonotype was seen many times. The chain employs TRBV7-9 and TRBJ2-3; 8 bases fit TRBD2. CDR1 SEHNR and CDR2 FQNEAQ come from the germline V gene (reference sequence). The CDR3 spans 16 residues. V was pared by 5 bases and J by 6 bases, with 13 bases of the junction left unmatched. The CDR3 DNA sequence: TGTGCCAGCAGCCGAGCCGTAGCGGGAAGTGGCGATACGCAGTATTTT. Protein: CASSRAVAGSGDTQYF.

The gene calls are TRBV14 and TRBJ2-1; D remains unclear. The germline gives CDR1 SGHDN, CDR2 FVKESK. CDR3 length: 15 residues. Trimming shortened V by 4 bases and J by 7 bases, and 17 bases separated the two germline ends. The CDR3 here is CASSLGLRRGNEQFF. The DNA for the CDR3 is TGTGCCAGCAGCCTGGGCCTTCGAAGAGGAAATGAGCAGTTCTTC.

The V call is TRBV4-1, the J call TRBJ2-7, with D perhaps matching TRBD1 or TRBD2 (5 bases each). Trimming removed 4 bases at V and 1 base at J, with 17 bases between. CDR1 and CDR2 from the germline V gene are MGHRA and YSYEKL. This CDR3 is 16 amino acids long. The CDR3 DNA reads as TGCGCCAGCAGCCTTACGCCCGGGACGCAATCCTACGAGCAGTACTTC. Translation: CASSLTPGTQSYEQYF.

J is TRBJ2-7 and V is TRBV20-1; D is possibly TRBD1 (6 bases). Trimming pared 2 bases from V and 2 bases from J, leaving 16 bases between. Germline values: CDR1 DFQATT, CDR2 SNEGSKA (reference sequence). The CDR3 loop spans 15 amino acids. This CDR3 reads CSARNRDTGTYEQYF. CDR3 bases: TGCAGTGCTAGAAACCGGGACACGGGCACCTACGAGCAGTACTTC.

The CDR3 bases are TGTGCCAGCAGCCGTCACAGGGGGTTGAATCAGCCCCAGCATTTT. Its protein product is CASSRHRGLNQPQHF. V is TRBV4-2 and J is TRBJ1-5; 8 bases agree with TRBD1. Trimming at V came to 4 bases and at J to 4 bases, leaving 6 bases not matched to a gene. The V gene's germline CDR1 is LGHNA and CDR2 YNFKEQ. This CDR3 spans 15 amino acids.

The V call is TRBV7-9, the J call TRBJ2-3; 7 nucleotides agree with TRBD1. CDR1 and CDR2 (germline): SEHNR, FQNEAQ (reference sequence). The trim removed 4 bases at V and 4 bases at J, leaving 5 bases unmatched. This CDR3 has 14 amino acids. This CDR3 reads CASSSGTEPDTQYF. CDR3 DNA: TGTGCCAGCAGCTCGGGGACAGAACCAGATACGCAGTATTTT.

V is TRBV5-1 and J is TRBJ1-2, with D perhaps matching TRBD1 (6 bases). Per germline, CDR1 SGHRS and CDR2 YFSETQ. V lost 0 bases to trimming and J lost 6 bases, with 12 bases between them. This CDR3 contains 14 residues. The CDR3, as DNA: TGCGCCAGCAGCTTGGAGGGGGGCCGGAATGGCTACACCTTC. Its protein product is CASSLEGGRNGYTF.

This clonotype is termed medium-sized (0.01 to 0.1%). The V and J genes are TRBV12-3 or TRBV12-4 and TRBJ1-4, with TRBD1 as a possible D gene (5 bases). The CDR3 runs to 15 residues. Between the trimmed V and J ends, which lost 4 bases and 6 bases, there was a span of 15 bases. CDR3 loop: CASSSRGTGDEKLFF. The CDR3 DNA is TGTGCCAGCAGTTCTCGAGGGACGGGCGATGAAAAACTGTTTTTT.

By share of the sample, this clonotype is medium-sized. CDR3 coding DNA: TGCGCCAGCAGCTCACCAAGACAGATCCAAGAGACCCAGTACTTC. Protein product: CASSSPRQIQETQYF. The chain links TRBV5-1 to TRBJ2-5; D is perhaps TRBD1 (5 bases). From germline, CDR1 is SGHRS and CDR2 YFSETQ. The CDR3 totals 15 residues. Trimming removed 3 bases at V and 1 base at J, with 13 bases between. Looking up the rest from reference TRBV5-1 and TRBJ2-5 gives the full variable domain: KAGVTQTPRYLIKTRGQQVTLSCSPISGHRSVSWYQQTPGQGLQFLFEYFSETQRNKGNFPGRFSGRQFSNSRSEMNVSTLELGDSALYLCASSSPRQIQETQYFGPGTRLLVL.

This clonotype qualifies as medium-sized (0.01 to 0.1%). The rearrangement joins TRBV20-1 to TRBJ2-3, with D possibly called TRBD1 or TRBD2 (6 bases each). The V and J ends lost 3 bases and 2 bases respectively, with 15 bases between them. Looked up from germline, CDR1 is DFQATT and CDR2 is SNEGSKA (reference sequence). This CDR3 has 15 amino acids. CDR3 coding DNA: TGCAGTGCTAGGGGAGGCGCAGGGGCCACAGATACGCAGTATTTT. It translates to CSARGGAGATDTQYF.